This is a list of T cell receptor beta chains from one sample in a study of cytomegalovirus exposure and HLA in healthy donors. Measured with immunoSEQ multiplex PCR; TCRdb has only the in-frame clones, and not every one. This sample carries around 170,000 clones, 80% to 85% of them seen once, and the ten largest clones take under 0.4%. Sequences were obtained from PBMCs. Receptor source: a boy aged 2-15 years in good health and CMV-seronegative. Both conserved end residues are part of each CDR3. Fields, in order: V gene, CDR3 length, D gene, J gene, clone size, CDR3 DNA, CDR3 protein. A D gene is named only where the DNA matches it firmly. Expanded clones are given a class, and other clones once, few, many or no size at all.

>TRBV9|15|TRBD2|TRBJ2-3|NA
TGTGCCAGCAGCGAATCTAGCGGAGCCACAGATACGCAGTATTTT
CASSESSGATDTQYF
>TRBV2|14|TRBD1|TRBJ2-3|NA
TGTGCCAGCCTGAGGGACAGGAATCCAGATACGCAGTATTTT
CASLRDRNPDTQYF
>TRBV25-1|14|NA|TRBJ2-5|few
TGTGCCAGCAGTGGAGTTGGAGGGTTGGGGACCCAGTACTTC
CASSGVGGLGTQYF
>TRBV2|13|NA|TRBJ2-5|NA
TGTGCCAGCAGCTTAGAAACGTCGGAGACCCAGTACTTC
CASSLETSETQYF
>TRBV28|13|TRBD1|TRBJ1-2|NA
TGTGCCAGCAGTTCGACAGGGGAGTATGGCTACACCTTC
CASSSTGEYGYTF
>TRBV5-1|17|TRBD2|TRBJ2-7|NA
TGCGCCAGCAGCCCAAGACTAGCGGGAGGGCCGGTCTACGAGCAGTACTTC
CASSPRLAGGPVYEQYF
>TRBV7-9|13|NA|TRBJ1-2|NA
TGTGCCAGCAGACAGGGTGAGAACTATGGCTACACCTTC
CASRQGENYGYTF
>TRBV29-1|11|NA|TRBJ2-1|NA
TGCAGCGTTGATAGCCGGGATAAGCAGTTCTTC
CSVDSRDKQFF
>TRBV6-1|11|NA|TRBJ2-7|NA
TGTGCCAGCAGGGGGCGGCGGGAGCAGTACTTC
CASRGRREQYF
>TRBV29-1|15|NA|TRBJ2-1|NA
TGCAGCGTTTTGGACAGATTTAGCTCCTACAATGAGCAGTTCTTC
CSVLDRFSSYNEQFF
>TRBV5-1|15|NA|TRBJ2-1|NA
TGCGCCAGCAGCTCAGAGGGCAGTCCCTACAATGAGCAGTTCTTC
CASSSEGSPYNEQFF
>TRBV4-1|19|TRBD2|TRBJ2-1|NA
TGCGCCAGCAGCCCCCGGACTAGCGGGAGGCTGAAATCCTACAATGAGCAGTTCTTC
CASSPRTSGRLKSYNEQFF
>TRBV27|15|NA|TRBJ1-3|NA
TGTGCCAGCAGTTCCCCCCGTCTCTCTGGAAACACCATATATTTT
CASSSPRLSGNTIYF
>TRBV11-3|12|NA|TRBJ1-1|NA
TGTGCCAGCAGCGCCCGCGGCACTGAAGCTTTCTTT
CASSARGTEAFF
>TRBV27|9|NA|TRBJ2-5|NA
TGTGCCAGCCTGGAGACCCAGTACTTC
CASLETQYF
>TRBV5-6|16|TRBD1|TRBJ2-7|NA
TGTGCCAGCAGCTTGGCCGCCAGGGGGCCGTCCTACGAGCAGTACTTC
CASSLAARGPSYEQYF
>TRBV4-2|14|NA|TRBJ2-5|NA
TGTGCCAGCAGCCAAGGGGACTCTGAAGAGACCCAGTACTTC
CASSQGDSEETQYF
>TRBV27|12|TRBD2|TRBJ2-5|NA
TGTGCCACATCGACTAGCGGAGAGACCCAGTACTTC
CATSTSGETQYF
>TRBV27|17|TRBD1|TRBJ1-4|NA
TGTGCCAGCAGTTCAAGGACAGGGGGGAGTTTTAATGAAAAACTGTTTTTT
CASSSRTGGSFNEKLFF
>TRBV2|14|NA|TRBJ2-7|NA
TGTGCCAGCATAAAACGGCGGGCCGCCTACGAGCAGTACTTC
CASIKRRAAYEQYF
>TRBV15|14|NA|TRBJ1-5|NA
TGTGCCACCAGCACCCACACAGGGAATCAGCCCCAGCATTTT
CATSTHTGNQPQHF
>TRBV4-2|15|TRBD2|TRBJ2-1|few
TGTGCCAGCAGCCAAGCTCTAGCGGGAGAAAATGAGCAGTTCTTC
CASSQALAGENEQFF
>TRBV11-2|15|NA|TRBJ2-3|NA
TGTGCCAGCAAGGTCGTTCCGGGAGTAGGAAATACGCAGTATTTT
CASKVVPGVGNTQYF
>TRBV19|18|TRBD2|TRBJ2-1|NA
TGTGCCAGTAGTATGACACTAGCGGGAGGGCCCTCCTACAATGAGCAGTTCTTC
CASSMTLAGGPSYNEQFF
>TRBV19|16|NA|TRBJ1-1|NA
TGTGCCAGTAGTATCCTAATGAATGCGGAGGAGGGTGAAGCTTTCTTT
CASSILMNAEEGEAFF
>TRBV5-6|16|TRBD2|TRBJ2-7|few
TGTGCCAGCAGCTTTACCGGGACTAGCGGCTCCTACGAGCAGTACTTC
CASSFTGTSGSYEQYF
>TRBV10-2|15|TRBD2|TRBJ2-3|once
TGCGCCAGCAGTGACGGAGCGGGAGGGACAGATACGCAGTATTTT
CASSDGAGGTDTQYF
>TRBV27|14|NA|TRBJ2-7|NA
TGTGCCAGCAGCCGAACAATTAGCTCCTACGAGCAGTACTTC
CASSRTISSYEQYF
>TRBV29-1|14|NA|TRBJ1-2|NA
TGCAGCGTTGAAGGCAGGGGAAAGAACTATGGCTACACCTTC
CSVEGRGKNYGYTF
>TRBV5-4|13|TRBD1|TRBJ2-1|NA
TGTGCCAGCAGCTTTGACAGGGATGATGAGCAGTTCTTC
CASSFDRDDEQFF
>TRBV15|14|TRBD1|TRBJ1-5|NA
TGTGCCACCTGCGAACAGGGGGACAATCAGCCCCAGCATTTT
CATCEQGDNQPQHF